The clone carrying this T cell receptor beta chain was seen just once. The CDR3 loop spans 10 amino acids. Trimming took 3 bases from V and 4 from J, leaving 3 bases between them. The germline V gene encodes CDR1 DFQATT and CDR2 SNEGSKA (reference sequence). Under the authors' procedure: Nucleated cell counts were estimated from reference gene primer amplification. Libraries were prepared by immunoSEQ multiplex PCR; TCRdb keeps only in-frame clonotypes and omits some of them. The V and J calls and clone size are taken from that table; D and trimming were inferred from the DNA. The table has more than 65,000 clones, around 90% seen once; the top ten hold around 5.8%. These data originate in a study of blood T cell repertoires in COVID-19. Across the whole study: The United States, Italy and Spain supplied acute and convalescent COVID-19 samples. T cells, B-cell-depleted T cells, or PBMCs supplied cDNA or gDNA.

The J gene is TRBJ2-5, the V gene TRBV20-1; D is ambiguous. This receptor was taken from a woman aged 50 to 60 with acute or convalescent COVID-19. The sample consisted of peripheral blood. The CDR3 bases are TGCAGTGCTAGGAGAGAGACCCAGTACTTC. It yields the protein CSARRETQYF.